Listed below are T cell receptor beta chains from one sample, sequenced in a study of control samples from healthy donors and cancer patients. Clones were read by immunoSEQ multiplex PCR, and TCRdb kept only the in-frame ones, dropping some. The table has 70,000 or so clones, more than 75% seen once. The sequenced sample consisted of PBMCs. These receptors were obtained from a woman aged 45-59 years with lung cancer. The CDR3 runs from the conserved cysteine through the conserved F or W. A D gene is named only where the DNA matches it firmly. Clone size is shown for a subset of rows, as once, few, many or a class of expanded clone.

>TRBD1|NA|TRBV25-1|TRBJ1-4
TGTGCCAGCAGGAGACAGGGAAAGGAGTTTTTT
CASRRQGKEFF
>NA|NA|TRBV19|TRBJ1-1
TGTGCCAGTAGTCCGATATATCTGGGGAACACTGAAGCTTTCTTT
CASSPIYLGNTEAFF
>NA|NA|TRBV24-1|TRBJ2-7
TGTGCCACCAGTGTTTGGGTTCACTCCTACGAGCAGTACTTC
CATSVWVHSYEQYF
>TRBD2|NA|TRBV7-3|TRBJ2-7
TGTGCCAGCAGCTTTACTAGCGGGGTTGAGCAGTACTTC
CASSFTSGVEQYF
>NA|NA|TRBV24-1|TRBJ1-2
TGTGCCACCAGTGATGGGCCAGGGTTAGGCTACACCTTC
CATSDGPGLGYTF
>NA|NA|TRBV29-1|TRBJ2-4
TGCAGCGCTTCTCCGGGACTGGCCGGGGTCGGGGCCAAAAACATTCAGTACTTC
CSASPGLAGVGAKNIQYF
>NA|NA|TRBV5-4|TRBJ2-5
TGTGCCAGCAGCTTGGCCATCGGCAGTAGCTCGATCATGGGAGAGACCCAGTACTTC
CASSLAIGSSSIMGETQYF
>NA|NA|TRBV28|TRBJ2-2
TGTGCCAGCAGTTTATATCGGGGAAGGACCGGGGAGCTGTTTTTT
CASSLYRGRTGELFF
>NA|NA|TRBV6-6|TRBJ1-2
TGTGCCAGCAGCAACTGGAGGAATGGCTACACCTTC
CASSNWRNGYTF
>NA|NA|TRBV2|TRBJ2-6
TGTGCCAGGGGGGGTGGCTCTGGGGCCAACGTCCTGACTTTC
CARGGGSGANVLTF
>TRBD1|once|TRBV11-1|TRBJ2-5
TGTGCCAGCAGCTCCGGGACAGGGGTTAACCAAGAGACCCAGTACTTC
CASSSGTGVNQETQYF
>NA|NA|TRBV7-2|TRBJ1-5
TGTGCCAGCAGCTTAGGGGAGAATCAGCCCCAGCATTTT
CASSLGENQPQHF
>NA|few|TRBV13|TRBJ1-1
TGTGCCAGCAGCCACCGGCTTATGAACACTGAAGCTTTCTTT
CASSHRLMNTEAFF
>NA|NA|TRBV6-2/TRBV6-3|TRBJ2-7
TGTGCCAGCAGTTACTCAGCTGAAACCTACGAGCAGTACTTC
CASSYSAETYEQYF
>TRBD1|NA|TRBV11-2|TRBJ1-2
TGTGCCAGCAGCTTGCCCAATTCGGGACAGGGGGACTATGGCTACACCTTC
CASSLPNSGQGDYGYTF
>TRBD1|NA|TRBV7-8|TRBJ1-2
TGTGCCAGCAGCCCGCGACAGGGGGACGGCTATGGCTACACCTTC
CASSPRQGDGYGYTF
>TRBD1|NA|TRBV2|TRBJ1-2
TGTGCCAGCAGTGAAGCGACAGGGGTTGGTAACTATGGCTACACCTTC
CASSEATGVGNYGYTF
>NA|NA|TRBV5-1|TRBJ1-1
TGCGCCAGCAGCTTTCGGGGGGTTAGCACTGAAGCTTTCTTT
CASSFRGVSTEAFF
>TRBD1|NA|TRBV12-3/TRBV12-4|TRBJ1-2
TGTGCCAGCAGCGGGGACAGGGGACGTGGCTACACCTTC
CASSGDRGRGYTF
>TRBD1|NA|TRBV28|TRBJ2-7
TGTGCCAGCAGCTTAGACACCGGACAGGGTGGGTACGAGCAGTACTTC
CASSLDTGQGGYEQYF
>TRBD1|NA|TRBV19|TRBJ1-2
TGTGCCAGTAGTACCCACCGACAGGGGAATGGTAACTATGGCTACACCTTC
CASSTHRQGNGNYGYTF
>NA|NA|TRBV5-1|TRBJ2-7
TGCGCCAGCAGAGGGGGTTACGAGCAGTACTTC
CASRGGYEQYF
>NA|NA|TRBV7-2|TRBJ1-5
TGTGCCAGCAGCCCCCGCGGGCTGGAGGAGCCCCAGCATTTT
CASSPRGLEEPQHF
>NA|many|TRBV11-1|TRBJ2-1
TGTGCCAGCAGCTTAGGAGAGGGGGAGTCCAATGAGCAGTTCTTC
CASSLGEGESNEQFF
>TRBD1|NA|TRBV18|TRBJ2-2
TGTGCCAGCTCACCCCCAGGGGGTTTCGGAACCGGGGAGCTGTTTTTT
CASSPPGGFGTGELFF
>TRBD1|NA|TRBV7-9|TRBJ2-7
TGTGCCAGCTCTGACAGGGTGGCGAAGAACGAGCAGTACTTC
CASSDRVAKNEQYF